Each of the 12 T cell receptor beta chains below was sequenced from the same sample in a study of early T cells in non-severe SARS-CoV-2 infection. One entry per CDR3 protein results from TCRdb running MiXCR on the 5' RACE reads. Among around 31,000 distinct CDR3 sequences listed, roughly 9.7% were seen once. The sample was whole blood. Receptors were obtained from an adult who was a healthcare worker with PCR-confirmed SARS-CoV-2 infection or an uninfected control (not recorded which).

The chain joins TRBV9 to TRBJ1-1; D perhaps matches TRBD1 (5 bases). CDR3 length: 13 amino acids. V was shortened by 5 bases and J by 2 bases, with 10 bases between the two germline ends. Germline V lookup: CDR1 SGDLS, CDR2 YYNGEE. The CDR3 region has the DNA TGTGCCAGCAGTCAGGGCCTCAACACTGAAGCTTTCTTT. This codes for CASSQGLNTEAFF.

In this sample, this clonotype turned up a few times. This chain joins TRBV3-1 and TRBJ2-7, with D possibly TRBD2 on 5 matching bases. Trimming took off 1 base at V and 6 bases at J, with 13 bases between the two ends. CDR3 length equals 14 residues. Germline loops: CDR1 LGHDT, CDR2 YNNKEL (reference sequence). The CDR3 DNA follows: TGTGCCAGCAGCCAAGGGTGGGCGAGCGGCGAGCAGTACTTC. Translated, it gives CASSQGWASGEQYF.

This clonotype was observed at least ten times. The CDR3 region has the DNA TGTGCCAGCAGCTTACTGGGACAGGGGGCGTTTGGGGCCAACGTCCTGACTTTC. Its translation: CASSLLGQGAFGANVLTF. V and J are TRBV7-8 and TRBJ2-6; 12 nucleotides match TRBD1. CDR1 SGHVS and CDR2 FQNEAQ come from the germline V gene. Losses at the gene ends were 2 bases for V and 3 bases for J; bases not matched to a gene: 5. The CDR3 extends over 18 amino acids.

The chain's CDR3 is CASSPSQGAPDTQYF. The DNA of the CDR3 is TGTGCCAGCAGCCCGTCGCAGGGGGCCCCAGATACGCAGTATTTT. The chain is built from TRBV7-2 and TRBJ2-3; 8 positions match TRBD1. J gave up 4 bases and V 5 bases, and 8 bases lay outside the gene matches. Germline assignment: CDR1 SGHTA and CDR2 FQGNSA. This CDR3 region has 15 residues.

This chain uses TRBV7-8 with TRBJ1-1, with a tentative D call TRBD1 (5 bases). The CDR3 loop spans 13 amino acids. V was clipped by 2 bases and J by 7 bases, with 11 bases between them. The germline V gene encodes CDR1 SGHVS and CDR2 FQNEAQ. The CDR3 nucleotides read TGTGCCAGCAGCTTATCTTTTAGGGGTGAAGCTTTCTTT. The encoded protein is CASSLSFRGEAFF.

This clonotype was seen many times. The chain is built from TRBV24-1 and TRBJ1-1; maybe TRBD1 (5 bases). The germline V and J ends were trimmed by 6 bases and 9 bases, with 13 bases remaining between them. Germline V lookup: CDR1 KGHDR, CDR2 SFDVKD. This CDR3 has 12 amino acids. This chain's CDR3 is CATSRGEGKAFF. CDR3 DNA: TGTGCCACCAGTCGAGGGGAGGGGAAAGCTTTCTTT.

This clonotype was counted ten times or more. The chain recombines TRBV9 with TRBJ1-1, with 8 bases that match TRBD1. The V and J ends lost 0 bases and 3 bases, in that order; junction bases with no gene match: 4. The CDR3 has 15 residues. CDR1 SGDLS and CDR2 YYNGEE come from the germline V gene. The CDR3 coding sequence is TGTGCCAGCAGCGTAGGGACAGGGCGGGACACTGAAGCTTTCTTT. Translation: CASSVGTGRDTEAFF.

In its sample, this clonotype was seen many times. The J gene is TRBJ2-2, the V gene TRBV5-6, with D hard to call. The CDR3 runs 15 residues. The V end was cut by 6 bases, the J end by 1 base, with 13 bases between. Germline-derived CDR1 and CDR2 are SGHDT and YYEEEE. The CDR3, as DNA: TGTGCCAGCAAGACTCGTGGGTGGAACACCGGGGAGCTGTTTTTT. Translated, it gives CASKTRGWNTGELFF.

V is TRBV12-3 or TRBV12-4 and J is TRBJ1-2; possibly TRBD1 for D (6 bases). The length of the CDR3 is 15 residues. Trimming pared 0 bases from V and 5 bases from J, leaving 13 bases between. This chain's CDR3 is CASSLAGGGLYGYTF. Here the CDR3 DNA reads TGTGCCAGCAGTTTAGCTGGGGGCGGGTTGTATGGCTACACCTTC.

On this clonotype: It may be a read error: a sequence one base away is much more abundant. The chain joins TRBV20-1 to TRBJ1-1; D ambiguous. The germline gives CDR1 DFQATT, CDR2 SNEGSKA (reference sequence). Trimming removed 7 bases from V and 11 bases from J, with 14 bases in between. CDR3 length: 10 residues. CDR3 DNA: TGCAGTGGTAGCGAAATGCGCGCTTTCTTT. It translates to CSGSEMRAFF.

This clonotype showed up many times. The rearrangement uses TRBV24-1 and TRBJ2-3, with TRBD1 matching over 7 bases. In germline, CDR1 is KGHDR, CDR2 SFDVKD. This CDR3 is built from 15 residues. Trimming cost V 4 bases and J 5 bases; bases outside gene matches: 8. DNA of the CDR3: TGTGCCACCAGTGAGGACAGGTGGGGCGGAGATACGCAGTATTTT. It yields the protein CATSEDRWGGDTQYF.

The table lists this clonotype with many counts. The chain is built from TRBV4-3 and TRBJ2-3; 9 positions match TRBD2. From germline, CDR1 is LGHNA and CDR2 YSLEER. CDR3 size: 17 residues. V was clipped by 4 bases and J by 4 bases; unmatched bases: 12. The CDR3 here is CASSPTPPGTSPDTQYF. DNA for the CDR3: TGCGCCAGCAGCCCCACCCCCCCCGGGACTAGCCCAGATACGCAGTATTTT.